A single sample is the source of the 12 T cell receptor beta chains below, sequenced in a study of T-cell reconstitution after alpha-beta-depleted transplantation in children. TCRbeta library construction was performed incorporating unique molecular identifiers. TCRdb independently ran MiXCR on the PCR reads; one entry per CDR3 protein. The data contain fewer than 150,000 distinct CDR3 sequences, about 9.9% of them singletons. Sample: PBMCs, mostly from graft donor cells, taken 180 days after TCRalphabeta/CD19-depleted stem cell transplant. Receptors were obtained from a girl in the first two years of life who had a stem cell transplant for combined immunodeficiency, so the T cells may come from the graft donor.

The chain uses TRBV5-1 and TRBJ2-3; TRBD2 agrees at 7 bases. Trimming removed 0 bases from V and 7 bases from J; junction bases left unmatched: 14. This CDR3 is 17 amino acids long. CDR1 is SGHRS and CDR2 is YFSETQ in the germline V gene. CDR3 DNA sequence: TGCGCCAGCAGCTTGGCCCCTAGCGGCGAATACGTGAATACGCAGTATTTT. It translates to CASSLAPSGEYVNTQYF.

This clonotype came up many times. In DNA, the CDR3 is TGCAGTGCTAGGCCTGGGAGGGATGTCACAGATACGCAGTATTTT. Protein sequence: CSARPGRDVTDTQYF. This sequence joins TRBV20-1 and TRBJ2-3; 7 bases are a match to TRBD2. Germline CDR1 DFQATT, CDR2 SNEGSKA (reference sequence). This CDR3 contains 15 residues. After removal of 3 bases from V and 2 bases from J, the junction contained 8 bases not matched to a gene.

The table lists this clonotype with a few counts. This chain connects TRBV6-6 to TRBJ1-6, with unresolved D. The CDR3 loop spans 13 amino acids. Trimming left V 0 bases short and J 7 bases short, with 4 bases between. Germline CDR1 MNHNY, CDR2 SVGAGI (reference sequence). The CDR3 sequence: CASSYSTNSPLHF. In DNA, the CDR3 is TGTGCCAGCAGTTACTCGACAAATTCACCCCTCCACTTT.

This chain links TRBV20-1 with TRBJ2-1; weak D call: TRBD2 (5 bases). Trimming took off 2 bases at V and 1 base at J, with 15 bases between the two ends. This CDR3 has 16 residues. The germline CDR1 and CDR2 sequences are DFQATT and SNEGSKA (reference sequence). The CDR3, as DNA: TGCAGTGCTAGACCTAGCACCCCCACATCCTACAATGAGCAGTTCTTC. Translating it yields CSARPSTPTSYNEQFF.

The chain employs TRBV20-1 and TRBJ1-2, with D possibly matching TRBD1 (5 bases). The germline V and J ends were trimmed by 5 bases and 4 bases, with 8 bases remaining between them. The CDR3 loop spans 11 amino acids. From germline, CDR1 is DFQATT and CDR2 SNEGSKA (reference sequence). The CDR3 is CSALDSYGYTF. The CDR3 DNA reads TGCAGTGCTCTCGACAGCTATGGCTACACCTTC.

This clonotype was recorded a few times. This chain connects TRBV3-1 to TRBJ2-7; D might be TRBD1 (6 bases). CDR1 and CDR2 from the germline V gene are LGHDT and YNNKEL (reference sequence). The germline V and J ends were trimmed by 4 bases and 5 bases, with 15 bases remaining between them. The CDR3 loop spans 14 amino acids. CDR3 nucleotides: TGTGCCAGCAGCCGCCTACAGGGATTCGACGAGCAGTACTTC. Protein product: CASSRLQGFDEQYF.

In its sample, this clonotype was seen a few times. V gene TRBV20-1 combines with J gene TRBJ2-7; 7 nucleotides align to TRBD1. Germline V lookup: CDR1 DFQATT, CDR2 SNEGSKA (reference sequence). The CDR3 is 13 amino acids. V lost 6 bases to trimming and J lost 4 bases; unmatched junction nucleotides: 9. The CDR3, as DNA: TGCAGTGCGTCACAGGGGTTTGAGTACGAGCAGTACTTC. The encoded protein is CSASQGFEYEQYF.

V gene TRBV27 combines with J gene TRBJ1-2; D is unresolved. This CDR3 spans 15 amino acids. Germline assignment: CDR1 MNHEY and CDR2 SMNVEV (reference sequence). The V gene lost 3 bases and the J gene lost 0 bases, with 11 bases spanning the gap. As DNA, the CDR3 is TGTGCCAGCAGTTTCTTCGGGTGGTCTAACTATGGCTACACCTTC. Residues: CASSFFGWSNYGYTF.

This clonotype was seen a handful of times. This chain uses TRBV6-5 with TRBJ2-7; D remains unclear. V lost 0 bases and J 0 bases, leaving 15 bases between the germline ends. The CDR3 length is 17 residues. Germline-derived CDR1 and CDR2 are MNHEY and SVGAGI. Here the CDR3 DNA reads TGTGCCAGCAGTTACTCTTTCGCCCGTAGACTCTCCTACGAGCAGTACTTC. Protein product: CASSYSFARRLSYEQYF.

The chain is built from TRBV14 and TRBJ2-3, with TRBD2 matching over 8 bases. V shed 0 bases and J 2 bases; nucleotides not matched to a gene: 7. Germline CDR1 reads SGHDN; CDR2 reads FVKESK. The CDR3 spans 17 residues. This CDR3 reads CASSQDFQREITDTQYF. CDR3 nucleotide sequence: TGTGCCAGCAGCCAAGATTTTCAGCGGGAGATCACAGATACGCAGTATTTT.

This clonotype was seen only a few times. The CDR3 loop is CSAATYNEQFF. The CDR3 coding sequence is TGCAGTGCCGCGACCTACAATGAGCAGTTCTTC. J is TRBJ2-1 and V is TRBV20-1, with D unresolved. The CDR3 runs to 11 residues. Trimming stripped 6 bases from V and 2 bases from J, with 5 bases between. Germline CDR1 DFQATT, CDR2 SNEGSKA (reference sequence).

Only a few counts were recorded for this clonotype. The V and J genes are TRBV7-2 and TRBJ2-2; possible D gene TRBD2, 5 bases. V lost 1 base, J lost 1 base, and 10 bases lay in between. Germline V gene sequence: CDR1 SGHTA, CDR2 FQGNSA. This CDR3 is built from 16 residues. In DNA form, the CDR3 reads TGTGCCAGCAGCTTAGGGTGGGCGGGGAACACCGGGGAGCTGTTTTTT. Encoded protein: CASSLGWAGNTGELFF.